Listed below are T cell receptor beta chains from one sample, sequenced in a study of glioma-infiltrating T cells. TCRdb used MiXCR to reprocess the multiplex PCR reads, holding one entry per CDR3 protein. The data contain 100,000 to 150,000 distinct CDR3 sequences, approximately 24% of them singletons. The sequencing input was glioma tissue, nonneoplastic brain tissue, or PBMCs (not recorded which). All receptors come from a human donor with low-grade glioma or glioblastoma, undergoing nonglioma brain surgery, or in good health (not recorded which). Both conserved end residues are part of each CDR3. D genes are given only for firm matches. Size is stated for part of the rows, as once, few or many counts, or as a class when the clone is expanded.

abundance,j_gene,v_gene,d_gene,CDR3aa,CDR3nt
-,TRBJ2-5,TRBV3-1,-,CASSQDVGTGGWETQYF,TGTGCCAGCAGCCAAGATGTAGGGACGGGGGGCTGGGAGACCCAGTACTTC
-,TRBJ2-4,TRBV7-2,TRBD2,CASSLGRDHRQTLAKNIQYF,TGTGCCAGCAGCTTGGGGAGGGATCACAGACAGACACTAGCCAAAAACATTCAGTACTTC
many,TRBJ1-5,TRBV6-6,-,CASSYSSVSNQPQHF,TGTGCCAGCAGTTACTCGTCGGTTAGCAATCAGCCCCAGCATTTT
-,TRBJ1-1,TRBV29-1,-,CSVEDTVFTEAFF,TGCAGCGTTGAAGACACAGTCTTCACTGAAGCTTTCTTT
many,TRBJ2-5,TRBV6-1,TRBD1,CASINWDRGSGETQYF,TGTGCCAGCATCAACTGGGACAGGGGCAGTGGGGAGACCCAGTACTTC
-,TRBJ2-4,TRBV29-1,-,CSVEDPPGRSTKNIQYF,TGCAGCGTTGAAGATCCTCCCGGGCGGTCGACCAAAAACATTCAGTACTTC
-,TRBJ2-2,TRBV28,-,CASRTNTGELFF,TGTGCCAGCCGAACGAACACCGGGGAGCTGTTTTTT
few,TRBJ2-5,TRBV28,TRBD2,CASSFLAGGTKTQYF,TGTGCCAGCAGTTTCCTAGCGGGGGGGACAAAGACCCAGTACTTC
-,TRBJ1-1,TRBV5-1,TRBD1,CASSASGGNTEAFF,TGCGCCAGCAGCGCCTCAGGGGGCAACACTGAAGCTTTCTTT
many,TRBJ2-3,TRBV18,TRBD1,CASSPDRVTDTQYF,TGTGCCAGCTCACCGGACAGGGTCACAGATACGCAGTATTTT
-,TRBJ1-5,TRBV2,-,CASRQEPLLNQPQHF,TGTGCCAGCAGACAGGAGCCCCTTCTCAATCAGCCCCAGCATTTT
few,TRBJ2-1,TRBV19,TRBD2,CASSLAGYNEQFF,TGTGCCAGTAGCCTAGCGGGGTACAATGAGCAGTTCTTC
many,TRBJ2-5,TRBV25-1,-,CASSLGAQETQYF,TGTGCCAGTAGCCTCGGGGCTCAAGAGACCCAGTACTTC
-,TRBJ2-2,TRBV5-1,-,CASSPNRETRTGELFF,TGCGCCAGCAGCCCTAACAGGGAAACGCGCACCGGGGAGCTGTTTTTT
many,TRBJ2-2,TRBV27,TRBD2,CASSPSGGGTGELFF,TGTGCCAGCAGTCCTAGCGGGGGGGGTACCGGGGAGCTGTTTTTT
many,TRBJ2-5,TRBV6-1,TRBD1,CASRPDQGAQYF,TGTGCCAGCAGGCCGGACCAGGGGGCCCAGTACTTC
-,TRBJ2-3,TRBV3-1,-,CASSPSRIDTQYF,TGTGCCAGCAGCCCGTCGAGGATAGATACGCAGTATTTT
-,TRBJ2-3,TRBV7-3,-,CASSLRGGPADTQYF,TGTGCCAGCAGCTTACGGGGCGGGCCCGCAGATACGCAGTATTTT
few,TRBJ1-5,TRBV6-1,TRBD1,CASNPGGFGQPQHF,TGTGCCAGCAACCCAGGGGGCTTCGGGCAGCCCCAGCATTTT
many,TRBJ1-1,TRBV28,-,CASSPYRDTEAFF,TGTGCCAGCAGTCCTTACAGGGACACTGAAGCTTTCTTT
many,TRBJ2-1,TRBV14,-,CASSQEVGSYNEQFF,TGTGCCAGCAGCCAAGAAGTAGGCTCCTACAATGAGCAGTTCTTC
few,TRBJ2-5,TRBV7-9,TRBD1,CASNVRGQGGETQYF,TGTGCCAGCAACGTAAGGGGACAGGGAGGAGAGACCCAGTACTTC
few,TRBJ1-5,TRBV4-2,-,CASSEPDRGTRNQPQHF,TGTGCCAGCAGCGAACCGGACAGAGGGACGCGCAATCAGCCCCAGCATTTT
-,TRBJ2-3,TRBV14,-,CASSQAWPNTQYF,TGTGCCAGCAGCCAAGCGTGGCCGAATACGCAGTATTTT
-,TRBJ2-3,TRBV3-1,TRBD2,CASSPTSGGPLGQYF,TGTGCCAGCAGTCCAACTAGCGGGGGACCACTTGGGCAGTATTTT
many,TRBJ2-6,TRBV14,-,CASSQEGGGASGANVLTF,TGTGCCAGCAGCCAAGAAGGGGGGGGTGCCTCTGGGGCCAACGTCCTGACTTTC
-,TRBJ1-1,TRBV2,-,CASSEGGKNAFF,TGTGCCAGCAGTGAAGGAGGGAAGAATGCTTTCTTT
-,TRBJ1-2,TRBV12-3/TRBV12-4,-,CASSFTQNYGYTF,TGTGCCAGCAGTTTCACACAAAACTATGGCTACACCTTC
-,TRBJ1-5,TRBV27,-,CASSTRGGGQPQHF,TGTGCCAGCAGTACTCGGGGGGGGGGGCAGCCCCAGCATTTT
few,TRBJ1-1,TRBV7-9,-,CASSLGPRGAEAFF,TGTGCCAGCAGCTTAGGACCCCGAGGAGCTGAAGCTTTCTTT
-,TRBJ2-1,TRBV10-2,-,CASRGAGGGNEQIF,TGCGCCAGCCGCGGGGCAGGGGGAGGGAATGAGCAGATCTTC
few,TRBJ2-1,TRBV4-1,TRBD2,CASSQRHLAGNEQFF,TGCGCCAGCAGCCAAAGGCACCTAGCGGGGAATGAGCAGTTCTTC
-,TRBJ2-3,TRBV19,-,CASAQGGPSTDTQYF,TGTGCCAGCGCCCAGGGGGGCCCTAGCACAGATACGCAGTATTTT
-,TRBJ1-2,TRBV7-9,-,CASSLTASNGYTF,TGTGCCAGCAGCTTGACAGCAAGTAACGGCTACACCTTC
few,TRBJ1-1,TRBV14,-,CASSQALTEAFF,TGTGCCAGCAGCCAAGCGCTCACTGAAGCTTTCTTT
many,TRBJ1-2,TRBV20-1,-,CSTSWDVAHGYTF,TGCAGTACAAGTTGGGACGTGGCCCATGGCTACACCTTC
-,TRBJ1-5,TRBV19,-,CASSISVTLTQPQHF,TGTGCCAGTAGTATTTCCGTGACTTTGACTCAGCCCCAGCATTTT
many,TRBJ1-2,TRBV20-1,-,CSAGGSGQGYTF,TGCAGTGCGGGGGGGTCCGGGCAGGGCTACACCTTC
many,TRBJ1-1,TRBV2,-,CASLDSDVAFF,TGTGCCAGCCTAGATTCAGACGTGGCTTTCTTT
many,TRBJ2-2,TRBV28,-,CASSPYGENTGELFF,TGTGCCAGCAGTCCCTACGGGGAGAACACCGGGGAGCTGTTTTTT
-,TRBJ2-5,TRBV2,TRBD2,CASSEDAGGWTQYF,TGTGCCAGCAGTGAAGATGCGGGGGGCTGGACCCAGTACTTC
many,TRBJ2-3,TRBV7-6,-,CASSLAADTQYF,TGTGCCAGCAGCTTAGCGGCAGATACGCAGTATTTT
many,TRBJ1-2,TRBV7-2,-,CASSSQGTANYGYTF,TGTGCCAGCAGCTCGCAGGGAACTGCTAACTATGGCTACACCTTC
many,TRBJ2-5,TRBV20-1,TRBD1,CSARTGGQETQYF,TGCAGTGCTAGGACAGGGGGACAAGAGACCCAGTACTTC
-,TRBJ1-2,TRBV30,TRBD1,CAWSLRQGGNGYTF,TGTGCCTGGAGCCTACGACAGGGAGGAAATGGCTACACCTTC
-,TRBJ2-5,TRBV14,-,CASGSSQETQYF,TGTGCCAGCGGGAGTAGCCAAGAGACCCAGTACTTC
many,TRBJ1-2,TRBV15,TRBD1,CATSTGTGANYGYTF,TGTGCCACCAGCACAGGGACAGGGGCTAACTATGGCTACACCTTC
many,TRBJ1-1,TRBV2,TRBD1,CASSERGQMNTEAFF,TGTGCCAGCAGTGAAAGGGGGCAGATGAACACTGAAGCTTTCTTT
-,TRBJ2-5,TRBV20-1,-,CSARYREETQYF,TGCAGTGCCCGATACAGGGAAGAGACCCAGTACTTC
many,TRBJ2-6,TRBV6-2/TRBV6-3,-,CASSYVANVLTF,TGTGCCAGCAGTTACGTGGCCAACGTCCTGACTTTC
-,TRBJ2-2,TRBV2,-,CASRRGADTGELFF,TGTGCCAGCCGTCGGGGGGCGGACACCGGGGAGCTGTTTTTT
-,TRBJ2-1,TRBV6-4,-,CASSPGPLYNEQFF,TGTGCCAGCAGTCCGGGCCCGCTATACAATGAGCAGTTCTTC
-,TRBJ1-1,TRBV6-2/TRBV6-3,TRBD1,CAISGTGGENTEAFF,TGTGCCATCAGCGGAACAGGGGGCGAGAACACTGAAGCTTTCTTT
-,TRBJ1-5,TRBV11-2,TRBD1,CASSPGEGAYSNQPQHF,TGTGCCAGCAGCCCCGGGGAGGGGGCTTATAGCAATCAGCCCCAGCATTTT
medium-sized,TRBJ1-3,TRBV15,-,CATSSRGSGNTIYF,TGTGCCACCAGCAGCAGGGGATCTGGAAACACCATATATTTT